This TCR beta chain is from a study of glioma-infiltrating T cells after dendritic cell vaccination (dated by TCRdb to the mid-2010s). Study-level background: Of the roughly 15 glioblastoma patients in the cohort, all drawn from Phase I and II dendritic cell vaccination trials, 9 were newly diagnosed and 6 had recurrent disease. Between the early 2000s and the early 2010s, patients were given autologous tumor lysate-pulsed dendritic cell vaccination. The vaccine consisted of monocyte-derived dendritic cells cultured approximately seven days with IL-4 and GM-CSF, then pulsed overnight with autologous tumor lysate. Each patient was given three intradermal dendritic cell vaccine injections, spaced two weeks apart, in the arm below the axilla. Tumor-infiltrating lymphocyte content was quantified and tumor and blood repertoires were compared in dendritic cell-vaccinated glioblastoma patients by deep sequencing of TCR beta CDR3 regions. Survival after dendritic cell vaccination was correlated with TCR sequencing metrics, including TIL content and tumor-blood repertoire overlap.

Using the immunoSEQ assay, TCRB CDR3 regions were amplified from 2 micrograms of genomic DNA, or from all available DNA when less than that was on hand. The multiplex PCR employed 60 forward primers targeting TCR V beta segments and 13 reverse primers targeting J beta segments. To estimate the number of reads per starting template, synthetic control templates were added to each sample at limiting dilution. Sequencing produced 87 bp reads on the Illumina HiSeq System. The study's own analysis went as follows. To remove PCR and sequencing errors, closely related sequences were merged with a nearest neighbor algorithm. TCR overlap was measured as the percentage of unique tumor TCR beta sequences also present in the same patient's peripheral blood. TCRdb limited this immuneACCESS table to in-frame rearrangements with V and J called. A share of clones is missing; checked studies link under half to unresolved V genes, and the rest is unexplained. For V, J and clone size, that table is used; D and trimming come from the DNA. This sample lists roughly 98,000 clones; 85% to 90% were detected once. Together, the top ten hold roughly 14% of the sample.

Comment on this clone: Its antigen is unknown. Within one base of it there is no much larger clone, and no base qualities were kept.

V is clipped by 2 bases and J by 5 bases, and the sequence between their germline boundaries is 11 bases long. Including the terminal cysteine and phenylalanine, the CDR3 comprises 14 residues. Here the CDR3 DNA is all that survives: 42 bases in frame from base 1. From the germline V gene, CDR1 is MRHNA and CDR2 is SNTAGT. Patients were selected on the basis of adequate residual fresh-frozen tumor tissue and more than two years of available survival data. Although molecular status otherwise differed among the glioblastoma patients, no patient had an isocitrate dehydrogenase mutation. PBMC were collected before vaccination, two weeks after the third vaccination, and at tumor progression when it occurred. The Qiagen DNeasy Blood extraction Kit was used for extraction of genomic DNA. General study outcomes and caveats: The response model built on TCR overlap across three groups was characterized as speculative, with prospective validation still needed. After dendritic cell vaccination, a higher estimated pretreatment TIL content predicted longer time to progression and overall survival. The cohort was small and heterogeneous, and full blood and tumor sets were available for few patients, with initial-recurrent tumor pairs available for even fewer patients. No direct relationship between TCR clonality and survival was found, suggesting a diverse polyclonal response may matter.

The receptor was isolated from a human donor with glioblastoma. The specimen comprised blood, sampled before dendritic cell vaccination. The chain links TRBV6-4 with TRBJ2-3, with a weak D call of TRBD1 (6 bases match). Here is the DNA: TGTGCCAGCAGTGACAAGGGGGAAGGAGATACGCAGTATTTT. The resulting protein is CASSDKGEGDTQYF.